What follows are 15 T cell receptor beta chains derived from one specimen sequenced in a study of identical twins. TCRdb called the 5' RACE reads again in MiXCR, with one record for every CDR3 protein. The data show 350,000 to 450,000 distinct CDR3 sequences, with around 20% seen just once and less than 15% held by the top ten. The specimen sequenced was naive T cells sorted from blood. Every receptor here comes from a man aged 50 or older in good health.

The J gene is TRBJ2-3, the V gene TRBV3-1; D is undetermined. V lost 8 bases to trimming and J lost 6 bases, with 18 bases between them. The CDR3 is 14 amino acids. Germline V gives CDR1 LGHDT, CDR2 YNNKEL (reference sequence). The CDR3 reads CASPADPTMDTQYF. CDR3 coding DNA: TGTGCCAGCCCCGCGGACCCCACCATGGATACGCAGTATTTT.

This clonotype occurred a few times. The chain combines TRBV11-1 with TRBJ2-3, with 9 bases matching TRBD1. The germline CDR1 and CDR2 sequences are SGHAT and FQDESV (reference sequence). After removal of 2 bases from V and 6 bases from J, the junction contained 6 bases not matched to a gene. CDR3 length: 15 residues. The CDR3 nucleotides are TGTGCCAGCAGCTTAACGACAGGGGGATTTGATACGCAGTATTTT. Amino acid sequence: CASSLTTGGFDTQYF.

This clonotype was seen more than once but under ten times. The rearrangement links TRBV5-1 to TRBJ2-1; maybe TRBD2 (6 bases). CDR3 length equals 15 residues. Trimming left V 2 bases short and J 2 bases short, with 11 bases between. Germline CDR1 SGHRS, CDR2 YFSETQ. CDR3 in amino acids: CASSLRLVTYNEQFF. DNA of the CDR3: TGCGCCAGCAGCTTAAGACTAGTAACCTACAATGAGCAGTTCTTC.

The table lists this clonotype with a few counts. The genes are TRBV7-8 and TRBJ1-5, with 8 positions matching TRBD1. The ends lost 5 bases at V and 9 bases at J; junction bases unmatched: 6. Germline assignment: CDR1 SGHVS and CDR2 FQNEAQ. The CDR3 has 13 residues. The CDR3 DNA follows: TGTGCCAGCAGCCCCGGGACAGGATCGCCCCAGCATTTT. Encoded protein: CASSPGTGSPQHF.

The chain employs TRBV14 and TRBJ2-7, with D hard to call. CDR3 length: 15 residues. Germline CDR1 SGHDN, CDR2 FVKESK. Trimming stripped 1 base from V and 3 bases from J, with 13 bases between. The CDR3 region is CASSQAPDAHYEQYF. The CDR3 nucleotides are TGTGCCAGCAGCCAAGCCCCGGACGCCCACTACGAGCAGTACTTC. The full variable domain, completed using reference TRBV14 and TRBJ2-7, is EAGVTQFPSHSVIEKGQTVTLRCDPISGHDNLYWYRRVMGKEIKFLLHFVKESKQDESGMPNNRFLAERTGGTYSTLKVQPAELEDSGVYFCASSQAPDAHYEQYFGPGTRLTVT.

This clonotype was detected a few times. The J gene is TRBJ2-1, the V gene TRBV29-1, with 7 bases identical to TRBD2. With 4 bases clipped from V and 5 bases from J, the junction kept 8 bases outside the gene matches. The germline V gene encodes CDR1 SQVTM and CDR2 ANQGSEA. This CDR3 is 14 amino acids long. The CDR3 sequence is CSVGGRLADNEQFF. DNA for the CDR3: TGCAGCGTTGGCGGTCGGCTAGCGGACAATGAGCAGTTCTTC.

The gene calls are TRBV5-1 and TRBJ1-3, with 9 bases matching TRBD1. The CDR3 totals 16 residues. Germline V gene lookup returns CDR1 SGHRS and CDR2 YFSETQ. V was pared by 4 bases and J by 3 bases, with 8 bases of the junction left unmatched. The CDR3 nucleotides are TGCGCCAGCAGCCTAACGACAGGGGGTGGTGGAAACACCATATATTTT. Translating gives CASSLTTGGGGNTIYF.

The CDR3 DNA reads TGTGCCAGCAGCGTAGAAGCGGAAACCTACAATGAGCAGTTCTTC. Translation gives CASSVEAETYNEQFF. The rearrangement uses TRBV9 and TRBJ2-1, with D possibly TRBD2 on 5 matching bases. Germline CDR1 is SGDLS and CDR2 is YYNGEE. The CDR3 covers 15 residues. V was shortened by 0 bases and J by 2 bases, with 9 bases between the two germline ends.

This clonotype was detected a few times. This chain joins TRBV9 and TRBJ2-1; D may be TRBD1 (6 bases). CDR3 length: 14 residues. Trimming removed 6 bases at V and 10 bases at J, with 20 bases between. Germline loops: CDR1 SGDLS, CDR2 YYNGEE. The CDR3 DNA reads TGTGCCAGCACGCCTCAATTAGGACAGAACGAGCAGTTCTTC. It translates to CASTPQLGQNEQFF.

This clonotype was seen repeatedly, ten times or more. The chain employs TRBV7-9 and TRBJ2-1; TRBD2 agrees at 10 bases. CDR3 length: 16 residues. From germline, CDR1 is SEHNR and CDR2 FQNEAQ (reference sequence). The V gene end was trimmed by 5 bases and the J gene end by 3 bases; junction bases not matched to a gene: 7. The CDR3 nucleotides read TGTGCCAGCAGCCAACTAGCGGGGCTTAGCTACAATGAGCAGTTCTTC. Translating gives CASSQLAGLSYNEQFF.

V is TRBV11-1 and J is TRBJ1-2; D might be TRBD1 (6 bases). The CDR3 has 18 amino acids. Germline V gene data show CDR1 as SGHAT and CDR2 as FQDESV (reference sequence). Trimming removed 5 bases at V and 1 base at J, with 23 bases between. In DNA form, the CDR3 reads TGTGCCAGCAGCCCAACCGGGGGGCACACGACCTTTAACTATGGCTACACCTTC. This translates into CASSPTGGHTTFNYGYTF. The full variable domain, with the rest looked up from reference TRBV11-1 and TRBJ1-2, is EAEVAQSPRYKITEKSQAVAFWCDPISGHATLYWYRQILGQGPELLVQFQDESVVDDSQLPKDRFSAERLKGVDSTLKIQPAELGDSAMYLCASSPTGGHTTFNYGYTFGSGTRLTVV.

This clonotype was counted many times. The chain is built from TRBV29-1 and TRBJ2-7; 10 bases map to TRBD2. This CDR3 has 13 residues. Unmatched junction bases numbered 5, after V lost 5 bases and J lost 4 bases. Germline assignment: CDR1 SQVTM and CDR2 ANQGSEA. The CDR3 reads CSVHLAGVYEQYF. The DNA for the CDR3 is TGCAGCGTTCACCTAGCGGGGGTTTACGAGCAGTACTTC.

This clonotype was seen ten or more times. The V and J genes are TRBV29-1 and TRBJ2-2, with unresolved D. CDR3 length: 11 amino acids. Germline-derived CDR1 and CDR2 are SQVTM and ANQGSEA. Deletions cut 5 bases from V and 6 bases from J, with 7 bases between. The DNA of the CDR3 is TGCAGCGTTTTGTTGTCCGGGGAGCTGTTTTTT. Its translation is CSVLLSGELFF.

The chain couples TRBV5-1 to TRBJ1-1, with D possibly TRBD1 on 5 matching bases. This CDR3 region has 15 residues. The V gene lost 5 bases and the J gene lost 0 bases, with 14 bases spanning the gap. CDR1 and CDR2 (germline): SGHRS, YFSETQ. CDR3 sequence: CASRAGGALNTEAFF. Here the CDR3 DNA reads TGCGCCAGCAGGGCTGGAGGGGCCTTGAACACTGAAGCTTTCTTT.

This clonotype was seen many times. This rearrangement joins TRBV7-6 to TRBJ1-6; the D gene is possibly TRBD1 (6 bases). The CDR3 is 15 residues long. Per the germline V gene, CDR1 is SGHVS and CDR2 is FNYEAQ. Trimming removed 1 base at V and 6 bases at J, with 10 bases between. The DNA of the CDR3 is TGTGCCAGCAGCTTAGGGGCAGGGGTTAATTCACCCCTCCACTTT. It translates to CASSLGAGVNSPLHF.